A selection of T cell receptor beta chains follows, all from one sample in a study of T cell responses to AZD1222 COVID-19 vaccine. Profiling relied on immunoSEQ multiplex PCR, and the TCRdb table lists in-frame clones only, not all of them. The table shows about 150,000 clones, with more than 80% occurring only once. The starting material was peripheral blood, obtained 28 days after the second AZD1222 dose. The receptors shown here come from an adult who received the AZD1222 COVID-19 vaccine. Both conserved end residues are part of each CDR3. D genes are given only for firm matches. Clone size, where shown, is once, few, many, or a class for clones that have expanded.

TRBV12-5	-	medium-sized	TRBJ1-2	TGTGCTAGTGGTTTGGTAGTGGGCAGCCGGGGCTACACCTTC	CASGLVVGSRGYTF
TRBV7-8	TRBD2	-	TRBJ2-5	TGTGCCAGCAGCTTCAGCGGGAGTAAACAAGAGACCCAGTACTTC	CASSFSGSKQETQYF
TRBV6-2/TRBV6-3	TRBD1	once	TRBJ2-7	TGTGCCAGCAGTTACTCTCGACAGGGAGCCGAGCAGTACTTC	CASSYSRQGAEQYF
TRBV11-2	-	once	TRBJ2-1	TGTGCCAGCAGCTTGACCGATGAGCAGTTCTTC	CASSLTDEQFF
TRBV15	TRBD1	-	TRBJ1-3	TGTGCCACCAGCTTTCTGGGACAGGGCGCTGGAAACACCATATATTTT	CATSFLGQGAGNTIYF
TRBV3-1/TRBV3-2	-	once	TRBJ1-6	TGTGCCAGCAGCCAAGGTGGGGGTTCACCCCTCCACTTT	CASSQGGGSPLHF
TRBV19	-	few	TRBJ1-1	TGTGCCAGTAGTCCCTCAGGGGTCACTGAAGCTTTCTTT	CASSPSGVTEAFF
TRBV10-3	-	-	TRBJ1-5	TGTGCCACCACTCGGGACTCTTACAATCAGCCCCAGCATTTT	CATTRDSYNQPQHF
TRBV15	TRBD1	few	TRBJ1-5	TGTGCCACCAGCAGAGATCGACAGGGGGCGAATCAGCCCCAGCATTTT	CATSRDRQGANQPQHF
TRBV19	-	once	TRBJ1-1	TGTGCCAGTAGTAATCTTGGGGCGGGAAACACTGAAGCTTTCTTT	CASSNLGAGNTEAFF
TRBV6-4	-	-	TRBJ1-2	TGTGCCAGCAGTGACTCAGCGGAATCCTATGGCTACACCTTC	CASSDSAESYGYTF
TRBV7-9	TRBD1	once	TRBJ1-1	TGTGCCAGCAGCTTCCCGACAGGGCGGGAAGCTTTCTTT	CASSFPTGREAFF
TRBV5-1	-	once	TRBJ2-5	TGCGCCAGCAGCTTGGACGGCAGGACGGTAGAGACCCAGTACTTC	CASSLDGRTVETQYF
TRBV6-5	-	-	TRBJ1-2	TGTGCCAGCAGTTTCGGACCCACAGGGTCTGGCTACACCTTC	CASSFGPTGSGYTF
TRBV7-9	-	-	TRBJ2-2	TGTGCCAGCAGCTTAGCACTTGTGGGGATCACCGGGGAGCTGTTTTTT	CASSLALVGITGELFF
TRBV15	-	once	TRBJ2-3	TGTGCCACCAGCAGAGATCGGGAAAACACAGATACGCAGTATTTT	CATSRDRENTDTQYF
TRBV12-3/TRBV12-4	-	-	TRBJ2-3	TGTGCCAGCAGTTCATTATCAGATACGCAGTATTTT	CASSSLSDTQYF
TRBV19	-	-	TRBJ1-1	TGTGCCAGTAGTGCACCGGGACAAAGTGAAGCTTTCTTT	CASSAPGQSEAFF
TRBV28	TRBD1	-	TRBJ2-7	TGTGCCAGCAGTCCCCCCGGGACAGGGTATTGGAAGTACTTC	CASSPPGTGYWKYF
TRBV5-4	-	-	TRBJ2-7	TGTGCCAGCAGCCGAGACTTTACCTACGAGCAGTACTTC	CASSRDFTYEQYF
TRBV25-1	TRBD1	once	TRBJ1-5	TGTGCCAGCAGCGGGACAGGGGGGAGTCAGCCCCAGCATTTT	CASSGTGGSQPQHF
TRBV11-2	TRBD2	-	TRBJ2-7	TGTGCCAGCAGCTTAGAAGCTAGCGGGAGTGGCGAGCAGTACTTC	CASSLEASGSGEQYF
TRBV6-5	-	few	TRBJ1-1	TGTGCCAGCCGGGTAGTATTCGTGAACACTGAAGCTTTCTTT	CASRVVFVNTEAFF
TRBV27	-	-	TRBJ1-1	TGTGCCACCGCTATGTACGACGTAGCTTTCTTT	CATAMYDVAFF
TRBV2	-	-	TRBJ2-7	TGTGCCAGCAGTGTCCAGTTTAGCTCCTACGAGCAGTACTTC	CASSVQFSSYEQYF
TRBV19	-	-	TRBJ2-1	TGTGCCAGTAGTATGGAGGGCGGGCCCTCCTACAATGAGCAGTTCTTC	CASSMEGGPSYNEQFF
TRBV27	-	-	TRBJ1-1	TGTGCCAGCAGTTCAGCGGGGTCTAACACTGAAGCTTTCTTT	CASSSAGSNTEAFF
TRBV6-5	TRBD2	-	TRBJ2-7	TGTGCCAGCAGTTACTCCCCGGGGGGGGTCTCCTACGAGCAGTACTTC	CASSYSPGGVSYEQYF
TRBV11-2	-	-	TRBJ2-7	TGTGCCAGCAGCTTTCGGCTAGTCTACGAGCAGTACTTC	CASSFRLVYEQYF
TRBV6-5	-	once	TRBJ2-7	TGTGCCAGCAGTTATCCCGGGGGCAGTTCCTACGAGCAGTACTTC	CASSYPGGSSYEQYF
TRBV5-6	-	-	TRBJ1-4	TGTGCCAGCAGCATGGCTGGAACCGAAAAACTGTTTTTT	CASSMAGTEKLFF
TRBV25-1	-	-	TRBJ1-1	TGTGCCAGTAGGGGAAGGGGGGGCATCGGCACTGAAGCTTTCTTT	CASRGRGGIGTEAFF
TRBV11-1	TRBD2	-	TRBJ2-3	TGTGCCAGCAGCCGTAGCGGGACCAGCACAGATACGCAGTATTTT	CASSRSGTSTDTQYF
TRBV27	TRBD2	many	TRBJ2-2	TGTGCCAGCAGTTCCGGACTAGCCCCCGGGGAGCTGTTTTTT	CASSSGLAPGELFF
TRBV15	TRBD1	-	TRBJ2-7	TGTGCCACCAGCACCCGACAGGGGTTCTACGAGCAGTACTTC	CATSTRQGFYEQYF
TRBV3-1/TRBV3-2	TRBD2	-	TRBJ2-3	TGTGCCAGCAGCCAAGATGTTGACGAAGAGGGACTAGCGGATATGCATGGGACAGATACGCAGTATTTT	CASSQDVDEEGLADMHGTDTQYF
TRBV19	-	-	TRBJ2-3	TGTGCCAGTAGTATTGAATTCACCGGGACGCAGTATTTT	CASSIEFTGTQYF
TRBV12-3/TRBV12-4	-	once	TRBJ1-5	TGTGCCAGCAGATTCCAGACAGGGCCCCAGCATTTT	CASRFQTGPQHF
TRBV19	-	-	TRBJ1-1	TGTGCCAGTAGTCCTAGAGGTCACAGAAACACTGAAGCTTTCTTT	CASSPRGHRNTEAFF
TRBV27	-	-	TRBJ2-7	TGTGCCAGCAGCAACTATCGATGGGACGAGCAGTACTTC	CASSNYRWDEQYF
TRBV5-4	TRBD1	-	TRBJ2-5	TGTGCCAGCAGCCGGCCGGGACAGCAAGAGACCCAGTACTTC	CASSRPGQQETQYF
TRBV11-2	TRBD1	once	TRBJ1-2	TGTGCCAGCACCCCATTGGGGACAGGGCTCTATGGCTACACCTTC	CASTPLGTGLYGYTF
TRBV27	-	once	TRBJ1-5	TGTGCCAGCAGGCAGATAAATAGCAATCAGCCCCAGCATTTT	CASRQINSNQPQHF
TRBV11-3	-	-	TRBJ2-3	TGTGCCAGCAGCTTAGTGGGAGTCACAGATACGCAGTATTTT	CASSLVGVTDTQYF
TRBV19	TRBD2	-	TRBJ2-2	TGTGCCAGTAGTATGAAGCGGGAGGTAGTCGGGGAGCTGTTTTTT	CASSMKREVVGELFF
TRBV6-5	-	-	TRBJ1-5	TGTGCCACACGGCTCGCTCTCGCCGATCAGCCCCAGCATTTT	CATRLALADQPQHF
TRBV6-1	-	-	TRBJ2-3	TGTGCCAGCAGTGAAGCGGAAACCACTGGGGGCGCAAAGGGTACGCAGTATTTT	CASSEAETTGGAKGTQYF
TRBV27	TRBD2	-	TRBJ2-3	TGTGCCACGAAACTAGCGGGAGGAGATACGCAGTATTTT	CATKLAGGDTQYF
TRBV6-2/TRBV6-3	-	-	TRBJ2-7	TGTGCCAGCAGTTCCCGAGGCGACGAGCAGTACTTC	CASSSRGDEQYF
TRBV11-2	TRBD2	-	TRBJ2-1	TGTGCCAGCAGCTTAGATCATACTAGCGGGAGTTACAATGAGCAGTTCTTC	CASSLDHTSGSYNEQFF
TRBV6-5	TRBD1	-	TRBJ2-7	TGTGCCAGCAGACCGAGGGGGCGCGTTTGGCACGAGCAGTACTTC	CASRPRGRVWHEQYF
TRBV28	-	-	TRBJ2-1	TGTGCCAGCAGTTTACGGGGACTGATTCTCAATGAGCAGTTCTTC	CASSLRGLILNEQFF
TRBV5-1	-	-	TRBJ2-1	TGCGCCAGCAGCTTGGGGGGCGGCCTCTACAATGAGCAGTTCTTC	CASSLGGGLYNEQFF
TRBV15	TRBD2	-	TRBJ2-1	TGTGCCACCAGCAGAGATCGTACCCGACTAGCCGACTACCATGAGCAGTTCTTC	CATSRDRTRLADYHEQFF
TRBV6-5	-	-	TRBJ1-1	TGTGCCAGCAGTTACTCGGGGGCTGGGGAAGCTTTCTTT	CASSYSGAGEAFF
TRBV7-9	TRBD1	-	TRBJ2-7	TGTGCCAGCAGCCCCGAGGGGGACAGGGGTCGTTACTTC	CASSPEGDRGRYF
TRBV12-3/TRBV12-4	-	-	TRBJ2-7	TGTGCCAGCAGCCTGGCGGGAAGGGGCGAGCAGTACTTC	CASSLAGRGEQYF